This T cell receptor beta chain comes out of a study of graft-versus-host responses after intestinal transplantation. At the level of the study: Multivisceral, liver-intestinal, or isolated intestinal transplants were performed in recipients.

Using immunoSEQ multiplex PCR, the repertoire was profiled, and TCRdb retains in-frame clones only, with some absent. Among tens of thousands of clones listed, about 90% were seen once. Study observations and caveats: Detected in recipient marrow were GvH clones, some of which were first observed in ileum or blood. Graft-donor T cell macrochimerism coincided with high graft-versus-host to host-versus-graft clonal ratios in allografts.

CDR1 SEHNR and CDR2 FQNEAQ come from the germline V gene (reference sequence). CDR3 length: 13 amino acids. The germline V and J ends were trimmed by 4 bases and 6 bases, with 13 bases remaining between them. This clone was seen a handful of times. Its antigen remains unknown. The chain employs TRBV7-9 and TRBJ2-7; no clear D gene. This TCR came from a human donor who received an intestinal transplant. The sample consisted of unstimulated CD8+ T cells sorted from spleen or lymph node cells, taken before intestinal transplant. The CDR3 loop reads CASSSPTGGEQYF. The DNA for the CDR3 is TGTGCCAGCAGCTCCCCGACGGGTGGCGAGCAGTACTTC.